What follows are 6 T cell receptor beta chains derived from one specimen sequenced in a study of T cell repertoires in cytomegalovirus infection. TCRdb used MiXCR to reprocess the reads, holding one entry per CDR3 protein. The repertoire has about 280,000 distinct CDR3 sequences, approximately 22% of them found once; the top ten carry about 21%. These receptors have no identified antigens. The sequencing here drew on cultured PBMCs, taken from culture after CMV antigen stimulation. Source of these receptors: a human donor in good health (CMV status not recorded). Some clones in this sample may be carry-over from other donors' samples.

This clonotype came up a few times. Here the CDR3 DNA reads TGTGCCAGCTCACCTCAACTAGCGGGAGGGGATGAGCAGTTCTTC. Its translation: CASSPQLAGGDEQFF. This chain joins TRBV18 and TRBJ2-1, with TRBD2 matching 13 bases. The CDR3 contains 15 residues. The ends lost 3 bases at V and 8 bases at J; junction bases unmatched: 4. Germline CDR1 is KGHSH and CDR2 is LQKENI.

The J gene is TRBJ2-3, the V gene TRBV6-1, with 13 bases that match TRBD2. In germline, CDR1 is MNHNS, CDR2 SASEGT. V lost 7 bases, J lost 6 bases, and 16 bases stayed unmatched. The CDR3 runs 18 residues. CDR3 protein: CASTPRTSGSWGQDTQYF. The DNA of the CDR3 is TGTGCCAGCACCCCCAGGACTAGCGGGAGTTGGGGGCAGGATACGCAGTATTTT.

CDR3 in DNA: TGTGCCACCAGTGACCGGGCAGATACGCAGTATTTT. Translated, it gives CATSDRADTQYF. The chain links TRBV24-1 to TRBJ2-3; D gene unclear. The germline gives CDR1 KGHDR, CDR2 SFDVKD. This CDR3 has 12 residues. V was trimmed by 4 bases and J by 4 bases, leaving 5 bases between them.

About this clonotype: Relative to the germline gene, one junction end is altered; a read error may explain this. V usage is TRBV12-3 or TRBV12-4 and J usage is TRBJ2-5; the match to TRBD1 covers 9 bases. The CDR3 consists of 15 residues. The CDR3 spells CVSTQGQGVQETQYF. In nucleotides, the CDR3 is TGTGTCAGCACCCAGGGACAGGGTGTCCAAGAGACCCAGTACTTC.

In its sample, this clonotype was seen a few times. The chain is built from TRBV7-2 and TRBJ1-1; D may be TRBD1 (6 bases). The V end lost 3 bases, the J end lost 3 bases, and 11 bases lay between the germline ends. Germline lookup yields CDR1 SGHTA and CDR2 FQGNSA. The length of the CDR3 is 14 residues. The CDR3 region is CASSFSGGHTEAFF. In DNA, the CDR3 is TGTGCCAGCAGCTTTAGTGGGGGCCACACTGAAGCTTTCTTT.

J is TRBJ2-7 and V is TRBV6-2 or TRBV6-3; the match to TRBD2 covers 7 bases. This CDR3 comprises 16 residues. Germline CDR1 MNHEY, CDR2 SVGEGT. Trimming at V came to 6 bases and at J to 0 bases, leaving 11 bases not matched to a gene. CDR3 nucleotides: TGTGCCAGCAGCTCGGCGTTTGGCGGGAGCTCCTACGAGCAGTACTTC. It encodes CASSSAFGGSSYEQYF.